This T cell receptor beta chain derives from a study of blood T cell repertoires in COVID-19. About the research overall: Donors in the United States, Italy and Spain gave samples during acute or convalescent COVID-19. Sample material is recorded as cDNA or gDNA derived from T cells, B-cell-depleted T cells, or PBMCs.

The germline V gene encodes CDR1 SGHRS and CDR2 YFSETQ. J was trimmed by 2 bases and V by 0 bases; bases with no gene match: 9. The CDR3 has 17 amino acids. Original analysis: It was from reference gene primer amplification that nucleated cell counts were estimated. Assay: immunoSEQ multiplex PCR; the TCRdb copy retains only in-frame clones and omits some. The D gene and trimming were derived from the DNA, and the V and J assignments and clone size from that table. The repertoire consists of about 210,000 clones, with 75% to 90% occurring once and the leading ten covering about 5%. The sequenced sample was peripheral blood. The rearrangement joins TRBV5-1 to TRBJ2-5; 8 bases are a match to TRBD2. The sequence derives from a woman between 40 and 50 years old with acute or convalescent COVID-19. CDR3 nucleotides: TGCGCCAGCAGCTTGGCGGGGACTGCGGGGGGACAAGAGACCCAGTACTTC. It codes for CASSLAGTAGGQETQYF.